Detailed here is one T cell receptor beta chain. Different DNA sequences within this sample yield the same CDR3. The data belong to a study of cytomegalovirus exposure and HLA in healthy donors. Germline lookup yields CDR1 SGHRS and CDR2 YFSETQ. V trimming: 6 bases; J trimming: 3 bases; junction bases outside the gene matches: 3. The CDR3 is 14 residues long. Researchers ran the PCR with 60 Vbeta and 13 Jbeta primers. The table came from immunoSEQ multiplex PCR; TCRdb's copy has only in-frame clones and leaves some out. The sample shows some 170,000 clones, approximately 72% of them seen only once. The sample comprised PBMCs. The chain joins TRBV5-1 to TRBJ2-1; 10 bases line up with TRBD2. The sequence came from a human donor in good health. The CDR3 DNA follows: TGCGCCAGCACCCCTAGCGGGGGCTACAATGAGCAGTTCTTC. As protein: CASTPSGGYNEQFF.